This entry features one TCR beta chain sequence. The data originate from a study of blood T cell repertoires in COVID-19. As for the study in general: The United States, Italy and Spain were the sources of the acute and convalescent COVID-19 samples.

As handled by the study authors: How many nucleated cells were present was estimated from reference gene primer amplification. TCRdb keeps only in-frame clones here, not all; method: immunoSEQ multiplex PCR. V and J calls and clone size are those listed in that table; D and trimming were worked out from the DNA. Among hundreds of thousands of clones listed, about 82% were seen once. This TCR was recovered from a woman aged 45-65 years who had recovered from COVID-19. The sequencing input was PBMCs or T cells enriched from blood (not recorded which).

The DNA for the CDR3 is TGTGCCAGCAGTGCCACGGGACTAGCGGGGAGAAATGAGCAGTTCTTC. Its translation: CASSATGLAGRNEQFF. V usage is TRBV27 and J usage is TRBJ2-1, with 13 nucleotides matching TRBD2. The trim removed 5 bases at V and 7 bases at J, leaving 8 bases unmatched. CDR3 length equals 16 residues. Germline CDR1 reads MNHEY; CDR2 reads SMNVEV (reference sequence).